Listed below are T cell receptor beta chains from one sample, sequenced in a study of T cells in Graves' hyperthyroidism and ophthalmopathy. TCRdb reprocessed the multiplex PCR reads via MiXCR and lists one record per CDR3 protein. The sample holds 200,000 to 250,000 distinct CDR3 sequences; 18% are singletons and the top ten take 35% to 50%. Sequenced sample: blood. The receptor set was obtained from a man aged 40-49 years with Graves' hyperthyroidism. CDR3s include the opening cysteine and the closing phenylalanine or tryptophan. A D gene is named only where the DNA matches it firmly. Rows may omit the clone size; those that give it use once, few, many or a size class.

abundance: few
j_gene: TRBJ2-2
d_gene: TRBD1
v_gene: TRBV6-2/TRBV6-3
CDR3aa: CASSYRDRLNTGELFF
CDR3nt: TGTGCCAGCAGTTACAGGGACAGGTTAAACACCGGGGAGCTGTTTTTT

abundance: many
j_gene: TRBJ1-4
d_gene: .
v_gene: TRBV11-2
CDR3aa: CASSLRPGGTNEKLFF
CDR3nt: TGTGCCAGCAGCTTAAGACCGGGGGGAACTAATGAAAAACTGTTTTTT

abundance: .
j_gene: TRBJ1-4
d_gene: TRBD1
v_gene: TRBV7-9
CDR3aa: CASSLALGQGNEKLFF
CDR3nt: TGTGCCAGCAGCTTAGCCCTGGGACAGGGGAATGAAAAACTGTTTTTT

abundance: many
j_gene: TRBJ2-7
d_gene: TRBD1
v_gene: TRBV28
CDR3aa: CASSPGQSSYEQYF
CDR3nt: TGTGCCAGCAGTCCGGGACAGAGCTCCTACGAGCAGTACTTC

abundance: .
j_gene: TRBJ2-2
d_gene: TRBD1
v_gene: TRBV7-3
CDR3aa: CASSLRTGTGELFF
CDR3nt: TGTGCCAGCAGCTTAAGGACAGGGACCGGGGAGCTGTTTTTT

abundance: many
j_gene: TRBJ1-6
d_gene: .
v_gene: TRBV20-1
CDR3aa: CSATDGASNSPLHF
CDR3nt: TGCAGTGCTACCGACGGGGCCTCTAATTCACCCCTCCACTTT

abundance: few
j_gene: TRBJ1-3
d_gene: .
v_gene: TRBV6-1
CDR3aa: CASRQWNTIYF
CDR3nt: TGTGCCAGCAGACAATGGAACACCATATATTTT

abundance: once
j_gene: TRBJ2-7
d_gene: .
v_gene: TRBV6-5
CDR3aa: CASSYGRVWVYEQYF
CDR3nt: TGTGCCAGCAGTTACGGCAGGGTATGGGTCTACGAGCAGTACTTC

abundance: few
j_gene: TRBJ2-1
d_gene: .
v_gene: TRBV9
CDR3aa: CASSVSTTLGGGNNEQFF
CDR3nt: TGTGCCAGCAGCGTAAGTACCACCCTTGGAGGGGGAAACAATGAGCAGTTCTTC

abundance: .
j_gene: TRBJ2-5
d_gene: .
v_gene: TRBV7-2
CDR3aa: CASSFSAGIKTQYF
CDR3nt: TGTGCCAGCAGCTTCTCCGCAGGGATAAAGACCCAGTACTTC

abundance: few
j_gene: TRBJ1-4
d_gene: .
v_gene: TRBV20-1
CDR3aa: CSARPLDSQNEKLFF
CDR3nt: TGCAGTGCTAGACCCCTCGACAGTCAGAATGAAAAACTGTTTTTT

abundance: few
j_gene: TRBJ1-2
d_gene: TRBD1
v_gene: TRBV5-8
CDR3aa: CASSYRDRTYGYTF
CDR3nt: TGTGCCAGCAGCTACCGGGACAGGACCTATGGCTACACCTTC

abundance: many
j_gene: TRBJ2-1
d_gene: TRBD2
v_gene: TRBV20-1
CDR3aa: CSARGGLAGVNEQFF
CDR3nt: TGCAGTGCTAGAGGGGGACTAGCGGGGGTAAATGAGCAGTTCTTC

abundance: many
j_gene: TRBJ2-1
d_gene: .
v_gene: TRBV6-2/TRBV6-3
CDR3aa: CASSSDLYNEQFF
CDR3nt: TGTGCCAGCAGCTCTGATCTATACAATGAGCAGTTCTTC

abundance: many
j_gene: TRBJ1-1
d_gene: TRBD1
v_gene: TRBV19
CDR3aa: CASKRGGRTEAFF
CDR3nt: TGTGCCAGTAAACGAGGGGGCAGGACTGAAGCTTTCTTT

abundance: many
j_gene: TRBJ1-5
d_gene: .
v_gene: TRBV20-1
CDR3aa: CSARDLLDNQPQHF
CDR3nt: TGCAGTGCTAGAGATCTCCTTGACAATCAGCCCCAGCATTTT

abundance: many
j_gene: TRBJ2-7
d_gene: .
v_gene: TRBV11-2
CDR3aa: CASSPRGGTGFSEQYF
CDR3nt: TGTGCCAGCAGCCCCCGGGGGGGGACAGGGTTCAGCGAGCAGTACTTC

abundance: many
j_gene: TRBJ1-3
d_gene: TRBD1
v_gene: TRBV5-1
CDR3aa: CASSFGTGRLGNTIYF
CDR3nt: TGCGCCAGCAGCTTTGGGACAGGACGTCTCGGAAACACCATATATTTT

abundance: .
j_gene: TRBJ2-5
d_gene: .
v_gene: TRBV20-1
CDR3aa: CSARRPGIGETQYF
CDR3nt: TGCAGTGCTAGGCGTCCGGGAATCGGGGAGACCCAGTACTTC

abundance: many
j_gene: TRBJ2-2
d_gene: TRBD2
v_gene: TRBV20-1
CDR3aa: CSARDSSGGTGELFF
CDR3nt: TGCAGTGCTAGAGATTCCAGCGGGGGAACCGGGGAGCTGTTTTTT

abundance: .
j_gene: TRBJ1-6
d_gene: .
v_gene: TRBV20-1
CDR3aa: CSATGGAALNSPLHF
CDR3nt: TGCAGTGCCACAGGTGGGGCGGCGTTAAATTCACCCCTCCACTTT

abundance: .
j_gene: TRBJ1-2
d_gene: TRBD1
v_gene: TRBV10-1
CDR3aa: CASSAGGSYGYTF
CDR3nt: TGCGCCAGCAGTGCAGGGGGCAGCTATGGCTACACCTTC

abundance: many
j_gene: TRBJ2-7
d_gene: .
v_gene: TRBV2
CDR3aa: CASSSYSDEQYF
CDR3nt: TGTGCCAGCAGTTCTTACAGTGACGAGCAGTACTTC

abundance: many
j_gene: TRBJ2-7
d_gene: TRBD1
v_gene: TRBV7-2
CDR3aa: CASSLSQGYEQYF
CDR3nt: TGTGCCAGCAGCTTATCACAGGGGTACGAGCAGTACTTC

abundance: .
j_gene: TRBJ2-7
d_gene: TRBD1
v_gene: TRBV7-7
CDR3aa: CASSRDRGNNEQYF
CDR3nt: TGTGCTAGCAGCCGGGACAGGGGGAACAATGAGCAGTACTTC

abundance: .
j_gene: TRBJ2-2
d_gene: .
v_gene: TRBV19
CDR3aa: CASSPRISTGELFF
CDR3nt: TGTGCCAGTAGTCCCAGGATATCTACCGGGGAGCTGTTTTTT